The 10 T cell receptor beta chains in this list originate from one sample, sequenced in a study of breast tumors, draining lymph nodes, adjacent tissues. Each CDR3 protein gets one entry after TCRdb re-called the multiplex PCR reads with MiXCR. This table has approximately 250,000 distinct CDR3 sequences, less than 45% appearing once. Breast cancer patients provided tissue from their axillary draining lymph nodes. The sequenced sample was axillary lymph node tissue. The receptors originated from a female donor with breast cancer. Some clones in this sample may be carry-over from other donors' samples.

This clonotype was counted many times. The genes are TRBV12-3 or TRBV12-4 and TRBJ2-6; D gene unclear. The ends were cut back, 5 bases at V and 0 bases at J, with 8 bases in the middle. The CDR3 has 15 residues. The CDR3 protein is CASSPHSSGANVLTF. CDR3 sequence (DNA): TGTGCCAGCAGTCCCCACAGCTCTGGGGCCAACGTCCTGACTTTC.

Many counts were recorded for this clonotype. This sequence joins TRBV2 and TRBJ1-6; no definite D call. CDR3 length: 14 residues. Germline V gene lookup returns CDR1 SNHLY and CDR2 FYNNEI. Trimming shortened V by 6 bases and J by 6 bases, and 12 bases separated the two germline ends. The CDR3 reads CASRPFRVNSPLHF. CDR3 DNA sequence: TGTGCCAGCAGACCCTTTCGGGTTAATTCACCCCTCCACTTT.

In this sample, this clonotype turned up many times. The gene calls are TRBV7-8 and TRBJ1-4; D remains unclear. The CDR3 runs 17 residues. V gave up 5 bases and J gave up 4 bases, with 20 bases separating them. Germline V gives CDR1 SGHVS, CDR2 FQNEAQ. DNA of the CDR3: TGTGCCAGCAGCCCTCAGTATCCGAGCCTCTTTAATGAAAAACTGTTTTTT. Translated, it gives CASSPQYPSLFNEKLFF.

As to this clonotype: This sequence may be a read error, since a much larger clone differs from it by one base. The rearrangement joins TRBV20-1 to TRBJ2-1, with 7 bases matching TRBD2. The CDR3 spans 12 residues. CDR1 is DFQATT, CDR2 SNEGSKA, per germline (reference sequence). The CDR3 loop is CSATGGGREPFF. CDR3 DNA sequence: TGCAGTGCTACGGGGGGTGGCAGGGAGCCGTTCTTC.

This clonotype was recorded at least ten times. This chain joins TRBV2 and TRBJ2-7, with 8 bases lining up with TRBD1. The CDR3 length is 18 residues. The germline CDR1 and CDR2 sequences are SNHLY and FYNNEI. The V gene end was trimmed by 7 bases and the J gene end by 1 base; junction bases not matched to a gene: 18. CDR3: CASTAGTGLNRESYEQYF. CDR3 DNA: TGTGCCAGCACGGCCGGGACAGGATTAAATCGGGAATCCTACGAGCAGTACTTC. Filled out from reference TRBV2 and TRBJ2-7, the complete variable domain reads EPEVTQTPSHQVTQMGQEVILRCVPISNHLYFYWYRQILGQKVEFLVSFYNNEISEKSEIFDDQFSVERPDGSNFTLKIRSTKLEDSAMYFCASTAGTGLNRESYEQYFGPGTRLTVT.

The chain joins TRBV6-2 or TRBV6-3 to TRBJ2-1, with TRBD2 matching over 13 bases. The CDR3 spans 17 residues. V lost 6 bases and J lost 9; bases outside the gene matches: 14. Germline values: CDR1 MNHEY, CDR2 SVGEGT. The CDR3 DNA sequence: TGTGCCAGCAGCCTAGGGACTAGCGGGAAAAAAATGGGTGAGCAGTTCTTC. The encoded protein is CASSLGTSGKKMGEQFF.

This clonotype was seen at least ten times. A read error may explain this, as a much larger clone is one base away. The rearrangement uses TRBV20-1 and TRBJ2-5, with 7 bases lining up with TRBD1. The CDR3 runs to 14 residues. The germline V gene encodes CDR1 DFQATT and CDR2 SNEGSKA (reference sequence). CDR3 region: CSARPGTVQATQYF. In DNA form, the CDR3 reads TGCAGTGCTAGACCCGGGACAGTCCAAGCGACCCAGTACTTC.

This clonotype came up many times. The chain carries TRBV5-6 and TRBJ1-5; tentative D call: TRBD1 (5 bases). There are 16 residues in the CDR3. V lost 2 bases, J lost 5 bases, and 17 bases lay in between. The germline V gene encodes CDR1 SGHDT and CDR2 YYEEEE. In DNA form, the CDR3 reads TGTGCCAGCAGCTTATGGGGCTACTCGGAGCATCAGCCCCAGCATTTT. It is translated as CASSLWGYSEHQPQHF.

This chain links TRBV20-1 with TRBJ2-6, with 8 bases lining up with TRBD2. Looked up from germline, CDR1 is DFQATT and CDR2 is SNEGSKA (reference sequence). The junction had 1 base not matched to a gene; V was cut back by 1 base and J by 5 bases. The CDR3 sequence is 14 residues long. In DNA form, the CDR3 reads TGCAGTGCTAGAGGTAGCGGGAGGGCCAACGTCCTGACTTTC. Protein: CSARGSGRANVLTF.

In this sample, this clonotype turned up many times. CDR3 coding DNA: TGCAGTGCTGCAACACAGACTAGCGGGAGGGCCTTTGAGCAGTTCTTC. Translating it yields CSAATQTSGRAFEQFF. The rearrangement uses TRBV20-1 and TRBJ2-1; TRBD2 matches at 14 bases. V was clipped by 5 bases and J by 9 bases; unmatched bases: 12. From germline, CDR1 is DFQATT and CDR2 SNEGSKA (reference sequence). CDR3 length: 16 amino acids.